The rows below give T cell receptor beta chains drawn from one sample of a study of T cell therapy after organ transplantation. This table comes from immunoSEQ multiplex PCR, and its TCRdb copy is limited to in-frame clones, with some not included. This sample has some 17,000 clones, with 65% to 90% found just once. Their target antigens are unknown. The source was CD8+ T cells from blood, collected after autologous CMV-specific T cell therapy. Receptors were obtained from a human patient who had received a solid organ transplant and had CMV disease. Some T cells may originate from the graft donor. Each CDR3 is given with its conserved first and last residue. D genes are given only for firm matches. Some rows mark clone size as missing; the rest say once, few, many or name a class of expanded clone.

D: TRBD1; V: TRBV9; J: TRBJ2-7; size: -; DNA: TGTGCCAGCAGTACGGGACAGGGGGGCTACGAGCAGTACTTC; CDR3: CASSTGQGGYEQYF
D: -; V: TRBV7-9; J: TRBJ2-7; size: -; DNA: TGTGCCAGCAGCCGCCTCCAGGCAGCTTACCCATCCTACGAGCAGTACTTC; CDR3: CASSRLQAAYPSYEQYF
D: -; V: TRBV20-1; J: TRBJ1-1; size: -; DNA: TGCAGTGCTAGTGAGGGGACTGAAGCTTTCTTT; CDR3: CSASEGTEAFF
D: TRBD2; V: TRBV9; J: TRBJ2-3; size: -; DNA: TGTGCCAGCAGCGTAGGCAGCGGGGGGCCGAGCACAGATACGCAGTATTTT; CDR3: CASSVGSGGPSTDTQYF
D: TRBD2; V: TRBV5-1; J: TRBJ2-7; size: -; DNA: TGCGCCAGCAGCTGGACTAGCGGGAACTACGAGCAGTACTTC; CDR3: CASSWTSGNYEQYF
D: -; V: TRBV6-6; J: TRBJ2-3; size: once; DNA: TGTGCCAGCAGTTATGGGGGGGCCAGCGCAGATACGCAGTATTTT; CDR3: CASSYGGASADTQYF
D: TRBD2; V: TRBV7-3; J: TRBJ2-2; size: hyperexpanded; DNA: TGTGCCAGCAGCCGACTAGCGTACGGGGAGCTGTTTTTT; CDR3: CASSRLAYGELFF
D: -; V: TRBV6-1; J: TRBJ1-6; size: -; DNA: TGTGCCAGCAGTCCCGGGACTGACTATAATTCACCCCTCCACTTT; CDR3: CASSPGTDYNSPLHF
D: -; V: TRBV5-8; J: TRBJ2-1; size: -; DNA: TGTGCCAGCAGCTTCGGGGGGCCACCTCAGGAGCAGTTCTTC; CDR3: CASSFGGPPQEQFF
D: -; V: TRBV5-6; J: TRBJ1-1; size: -; DNA: TGTGCCAGCAGCTTTGTGCGGGGATACACTGAAGCTTTCTTT; CDR3: CASSFVRGYTEAFF